Below are 32 T cell receptor beta chains sequenced from a single sample in a study of T-cell reconstitution after alpha-beta-depleted transplantation in children. A library of TCRbeta sequences, prepared with unique molecular identifiers, was generated. TCRdb re-analysed the PCR reads in MiXCR, keeping a single row per CDR3 protein. Of approximately 390,000 distinct CDR3 sequences in the sample, about 11% were seen once. This material consisted of PBMCs from the stem cell graft donor, taken from the stem cell graft. These receptors were obtained from a human donor who donated a stem cell graft to a child with acute myeloid leukemia.

This clonotype was seen a few times. The chain carries TRBV29-1 and TRBJ1-1; 7 nucleotides agree with TRBD1. The trim removed 7 bases at V and 8 bases at J, leaving 13 bases unmatched. The CDR3 covers 13 residues. The germline CDR1 and CDR2 sequences are SQVTM and ANQGSEA. The CDR3 nucleotides read TGCAGCGCAAGACTGGGACAGAAAACCGAAGCTTTCTTT. It yields the protein CSARLGQKTEAFF.

The chain's CDR3 is CSAREPGRDTEAFF. CDR3 DNA sequence: TGCAGTGCTAGAGAACCGGGACGGGACACTGAAGCTTTCTTT. The gene calls are TRBV20-1 and TRBJ1-1, with D perhaps TRBD1 (5 bases). V lost 0 bases and J lost 3, with 11 bases in between. Per germline, CDR1 DFQATT and CDR2 SNEGSKA (reference sequence). This CDR3 comprises 14 residues.

This clonotype was counted a few times. The gene calls are TRBV7-2 and TRBJ2-1, with D possibly TRBD1 on 6 matching bases. Germline loops: CDR1 SGHTA, CDR2 FQGNSA. This CDR3 spans 17 amino acids. V was cut by 3 bases and J by 10 bases, with 25 bases left in between. The CDR3 nucleotides read TGTGCCAGCAGCTTGGACTTATGGGGCTCCGCCCAGGGGGAGCAGTTCTTC. Its protein is CASSLDLWGSAQGEQFF.

Details on this clonotype: A junction boundary mismatches the germline segment, possibly from a read error. The gene calls are TRBV12-3 or TRBV12-4 and TRBJ2-1; tentatively, D is TRBD2 (6 bases). CDR3 length equals 17 residues. CDR3 nucleotides: TGTACCAGCAGTTTAGCTTCTGGGTCCGGGGGACCCAATGAGCAGTTCTTC. Translation gives CTSSLASGSGGPNEQFF.

About this clonotype itself: A much larger clonotype is one base distant, so this may be a read error. The chain is built from TRBV29-1 and TRBJ2-7; a weak D match, TRBD2 (5 bases). Germline CDR1 reads SQVTM; CDR2 reads ANQGSEA. The CDR3 runs to 12 residues. V was cut by 6 bases and J by 3 bases, with 12 bases left in between. The CDR3 sequence: CSVLLGDYEQYF. The CDR3 DNA reads as TGCAGCGTCCTACTGGGAGACTACGAGCAGTACTTC.

The chain uses TRBV6-2 or TRBV6-3 and TRBJ2-1, with 11 bases aligning to TRBD2. The CDR3 runs 15 residues. CDR1 and CDR2 from the germline V gene are MNHEY and SVGEGT. V shed 3 bases and J 7 bases; nucleotides not matched to a gene: 5. CDR3 bases: TGTGCCAGCAGTTATCCACTAGCGGGAGTTAATGAGCAGTTCTTC. Protein: CASSYPLAGVNEQFF.

This clonotype occurred a few times. The CDR3 bases are TGCAGTGCTAGCCTGCCCTATGGCTACACCTTC. It is translated as CSASLPYGYTF. V gene TRBV20-1 combines with J gene TRBJ1-2; D not certain. CDR3 length: 11 amino acids. Trimming took 3 bases from V and 4 from J, leaving 6 bases between them. Germline V gene data show CDR1 as DFQATT and CDR2 as SNEGSKA (reference sequence).

The chain is built from TRBV7-2 and TRBJ2-2, with 9 nucleotides matching TRBD1. The CDR3 is 17 residues long. Germline V gene data show CDR1 as SGHTA and CDR2 as FQGNSA. Losses at the gene ends were 5 bases for V and 0 bases for J; bases not matched to a gene: 7. CDR3 coding DNA: TGTGCCAGCAGCCGCCGGACAGGGGCTACGAACACCGGGGAGCTGTTTTTT. Translation: CASSRRTGATNTGELFF.

The sample holds a few counts of this clonotype. The V call is TRBV7-2, the J call TRBJ2-6, with D possibly matching TRBD2 (7 bases). V lost 0 bases and J lost 1, with 13 bases in between. The CDR3 is made up of 18 amino acids. Per the germline V gene, CDR1 is SGHTA and CDR2 is FQGNSA. CDR3 protein: CASSLAAGAASGANVLTF. Here the CDR3 DNA reads TGTGCCAGCAGCTTAGCGGCGGGGGCCGCTTCTGGGGCCAACGTCCTGACTTTC.

The table lists this clonotype with many counts. The chain joins TRBV20-1 to TRBJ1-1; no firm D call. The length of the CDR3 is 13 residues. V was pared by 3 bases and J by 7 bases, with 15 bases between. Germline V gene sequence: CDR1 DFQATT, CDR2 SNEGSKA (reference sequence). The CDR3 loop is CSASPDGASEAFF. The CDR3 DNA follows: TGCAGTGCTAGCCCCGACGGAGCAAGTGAAGCTTTCTTT.

In this sample, this clonotype turned up a few times. V usage is TRBV18 and J usage is TRBJ2-1; 10 nucleotides match TRBD1. V was pared by 3 bases and J by 7 bases, with 12 bases of the junction left unmatched. CDR3 size: 17 residues. Looked up from germline, CDR1 is KGHSH and CDR2 is LQKENI. The CDR3 DNA sequence: TGTGCCAGCTCACCGAGATACGGGACAGGGGAAACTAATGAGCAGTTCTTC. Amino acid sequence: CASSPRYGTGETNEQFF.

This clonotype was counted ten times or more. This chain connects TRBV7-2 to TRBJ1-6; 7 positions match TRBD1. The CDR3 runs to 15 residues. Per germline, CDR1 SGHTA and CDR2 FQGNSA. V shed 5 bases, J shed 10 bases, and the junction held 11 bases outside the gene matches. CDR3 residues: CASSPSGTARSPLHF. The CDR3 nucleotides read TGTGCCAGCAGCCCGTCCGGGACAGCCAGATCACCCCTCCACTTT.

This clonotype has just a few counts. The chain links TRBV15 to TRBJ2-5; the D gene is possibly TRBD1 (5 bases). Per germline, CDR1 LNHNV and CDR2 YYDKDF (reference sequence). V gave up 4 bases and J gave up 1 base, with 13 bases separating them. CDR3 size: 15 residues. The CDR3 spells CATSTKTAIQETQYF. CDR3 nucleotides: TGTGCCACCAGCACAAAGACAGCGATCCAAGAGACCCAGTACTTC.

This chain connects TRBV28 to TRBJ2-2; TRBD2 matches 8 bases. V was pared by 6 bases and J by 3 bases, with 9 bases of the junction left unmatched. The length of the CDR3 is 16 residues. Germline assignment: CDR1 MDHEN and CDR2 SYDVKM. The CDR3 reads CASSPTGTSHTGELFF. Written as DNA, the CDR3 is TGTGCCAGCAGCCCCACCGGGACTAGTCACACCGGGGAGCTGTTTTTT.

V gene TRBV27 combines with J gene TRBJ1-3; D not certain. Looked up from germline, CDR1 is MNHEY and CDR2 is SMNVEV (reference sequence). V was pared by 5 bases and J by 0 bases, with 20 bases between. This CDR3 is built from 18 residues. The CDR3 protein is CASSPTSSGESSGNTIYF. The CDR3 region has the DNA TGTGCCAGCAGTCCAACCTCTTCTGGGGAGAGCTCTGGAAACACCATATATTTT.

This clonotype was found many times. V is TRBV4-1 and J is TRBJ2-7, with D possibly TRBD1 on 5 matching bases. V lost 0 bases and J lost 4, with 13 bases in between. CDR1 MGHRA and CDR2 YSYEKL come from the germline V gene. The CDR3 spans 15 residues. The CDR3 DNA follows: TGCGCCAGCAGCCAAGAATCCAGGGCCACTTACGAGCAGTACTTC. Residues: CASSQESRATYEQYF.

In this sample, this clonotype turned up a few times. The chain has TRBV3-1 and TRBJ2-3, with a possible D match to TRBD2 (6 bases). The CDR3 extends over 15 amino acids. The V gene's germline CDR1 is LGHDT and CDR2 YNNKEL (reference sequence). Deletions cut 2 bases from V and 1 base from J, with 10 bases between. The CDR3 nucleotides read TGTGCCAGCAGCCAATCGGGAGCGGGCACAGATACGCAGTATTTT. It translates to CASSQSGAGTDTQYF.

V usage is TRBV6-2 or TRBV6-3 and J usage is TRBJ2-5, with a possible D match to TRBD2 (6 bases). V lost 6 bases to trimming and J lost 3 bases, with 26 bases between them. CDR1 and CDR2 from the germline V gene are MNHEY and SVGEGT. The CDR3 totals 18 residues. The CDR3 reads CASSSISAQPGSKETQYF. The CDR3 DNA follows: TGTGCCAGCAGCTCGATCAGCGCCCAGCCCGGGAGTAAAGAGACCCAGTACTTC.

The chain combines TRBV6-1 with TRBJ2-6; 9 positions match TRBD1. Per germline, CDR1 MNHNS and CDR2 SASEGT. After removal of 5 bases from V and 0 bases from J, the junction contained 8 bases not matched to a gene. The CDR3 runs to 18 residues. The chain's CDR3 is CASSLGQGTFSGANVLTF. For the CDR3, the DNA is TGTGCCAGCAGTCTTGGACAGGGGACCTTCTCTGGGGCCAACGTCCTGACTTTC.

This clonotype was recorded at least ten times. The chain has TRBV7-6 and TRBJ1-6, with D tentatively TRBD1 (5 bases). This CDR3 has 16 amino acids. Germline values: CDR1 SGHVS, CDR2 FNYEAQ. The V end lost 0 bases, the J end lost 5 bases, and 11 bases lay between the germline ends. The CDR3 loop is CASSLALRGDNSPLHF. CDR3 coding DNA: TGTGCCAGCAGCTTAGCCCTCCGGGGGGATAATTCACCCCTCCACTTT. Variable domain in full (rest from reference TRBV7-6 and TRBJ1-6): GAGVSQSPRYKVTKRGQDVALRCDPISGHVSLYWYRQALGQGPEFLTYFNYEAQQDKSGLPNDRFSAERPEGSISTLTIQRTEQRDSAMYRCASSLALRGDNSPLHFGNGTRLTVT.

This clonotype has a count of ten or more. The rearrangement links TRBV12-3 or TRBV12-4 to TRBJ2-5; 9 bases are a match to TRBD2. CDR3 size: 18 residues. V gave up 5 bases and J gave up 5 bases; unmatched junction bases: 18. CDR3 DNA: TGTGCCAGCAGTCACGGCCCCCTCTCGCGGGAGGGGGCGGAGACCCAGTACTTC. Translated: CASSHGPLSREGAETQYF.

The gene calls are TRBV18 and TRBJ2-4; TRBD1 is a possible D gene (6 bases). The CDR3 totals 13 residues. Germline V CDR1 and CDR2: KGHSH, LQKENI. V dropped 6 bases and J dropped 16 bases, with 22 bases sitting between them. CDR3 protein: CASSLLKEDRTYF. CDR3 bases: TGTGCCAGCTCCCTATTGAAAGAAGACAGGACTTACTTC.

This sequence joins TRBV12-3 or TRBV12-4 and TRBJ1-5; the D gene is possibly TRBD1 (6 bases). Trimming pared 3 bases from V and 6 bases from J, leaving 12 bases between. The CDR3 length is 14 residues. The CDR3 DNA reads TGTGCCAGCAGTTTTAGGGGGGTGGGTCAGCCCCAGCATTTT. Translated, it gives CASSFRGVGQPQHF.

The chain joins TRBV25-1 to TRBJ1-5, with 8 bases that match TRBD1. Germline-derived CDR1 and CDR2 are MGHDK and SYGVNS. Trimming at V came to 3 bases and at J to 2 bases, leaving 9 bases not matched to a gene. The CDR3 contains 17 residues. The CDR3 DNA reads as TGTGCCAGCAGTGAGGGCTTAGAGGACAGGGGCAATCAGCCCCAGCATTTT. It yields the protein CASSEGLEDRGNQPQHF.

This chain connects TRBV3-1 to TRBJ2-4; TRBD2 aligns across 10 bases. The V segment lost 1 base and the J segment 8 bases; nucleotides outside the gene matches: 2. The CDR3 runs 14 residues. CDR1 LGHDT and CDR2 YNNKEL come from the germline V gene (reference sequence). The DNA of the CDR3 is TGTGCCAGCAGCCAAGGAGCGGGGGGGGACATTCAGTACTTC. As protein: CASSQGAGGDIQYF.

There are many counts of this clonotype. The V and J genes are TRBV29-1 and TRBJ2-1; D gene unclear. V lost 4 bases, J lost 8 bases, and 15 bases lay in between. CDR3 length: 13 residues. CDR1 and CDR2 (germline): SQVTM, ANQGSEA. In DNA, the CDR3 is TGCAGCGTTGCATTAGCTAGTCGGCATGAGCAGTTCTTC. Encoded protein: CSVALASRHEQFF.

The table lists this clonotype with a few counts. V gene TRBV4-1 combines with J gene TRBJ1-4, with D unclear. The ends were cut back, 0 bases at V and 8 bases at J, with 7 bases in the middle. The germline V gene encodes CDR1 MGHRA and CDR2 YSYEKL. The CDR3 contains 13 residues. CDR3 sequence (DNA): TGCGCCAGCAGCCAAGATCTTGGGGAAAAACTGTTTTTT. Its translation: CASSQDLGEKLFF.

This clonotype appeared many times. The chain employs TRBV20-1 and TRBJ1-1; no clear D. V lost 0 bases to trimming and J lost 3 bases, with 11 bases between them. The CDR3 loop spans 14 amino acids. Germline values: CDR1 DFQATT, CDR2 SNEGSKA (reference sequence). DNA for the CDR3: TGCAGTGCTAGAGATCAAGGCGGGTACACTGAAGCTTTCTTT. This sequence encodes CSARDQGGYTEAFF.

This clonotype occurred many times. J is TRBJ1-2 and V is TRBV12-3 or TRBV12-4; D possibly corresponds to TRBD1 (5 bases). CDR3 size: 13 residues. Between the trimmed V and J ends, which lost 2 bases and 8 bases, there was a span of 12 bases. The CDR3 nucleotides are TGTGCCAGCAGTTTACAGGCTTCAGGGGGCTACACCTTC. It yields the protein CASSLQASGGYTF.

The chain links TRBV12-3 or TRBV12-4 to TRBJ2-7; no firm D call. The length of the CDR3 is 15 residues. V gave up 5 bases and J gave up 0 bases, with 14 bases separating them. CDR3 sequence reads: CASSPVVTGSYEQYV. The CDR3 coding sequence is TGTGCCAGCAGTCCCGTGGTAACGGGCTCCTACGAGCAGTACGTC.

This clonotype was picked up a small number of times. The genes are TRBV12-3 or TRBV12-4 and TRBJ1-1; D gene unclear. The CDR3 loop spans 12 amino acids. V was shortened by 7 bases and J by 4 bases, with 10 bases between the two germline ends. Here the CDR3 DNA reads TGTGCCAGCAATGCGGGAAGCACTGAAGCTTTCTTT. This gives the protein CASNAGSTEAFF.

This clonotype was detected ten times or more. The chain is built from TRBV2 and TRBJ2-1; 13 nucleotides match TRBD2. The CDR3 is made up of 13 amino acids. CDR1 is SNHLY and CDR2 is FYNNEI in the germline V gene. Trimming took 4 bases from V and 13 from J; bases not matched to a gene: 4. The CDR3 loop reads CASSGTSGGSQFF. CDR3 DNA: TGTGCCAGCAGTGGGACTAGCGGGGGATCACAGTTCTTC. Drawing the rest from reference TRBV2 and TRBJ2-1, the complete variable domain is EPEVTQTPSHQVTQMGQEVILRCVPISNHLYFYWYRQILGQKVEFLVSFYNNEISEKSEIFDDQFSVERPDGSNFTLKIRSTKLEDSAMYFCASSGTSGGSQFFGPGTRLTVL.